This note documents a single TCR beta chain sequence. No antigen is known for it. Clones were read by immunoSEQ multiplex PCR, and TCRdb kept only the in-frame ones, dropping some. The repertoire holds 75,000 or so clones, with approximately 90% as singletons. Samples with a second dose at about 4 or about 12 weeks were pooled together. This sample was included in a study of T cell responses to AZD1222 COVID-19 vaccine. CDR3 length equals 13 residues. After removal of 4 bases from V and 7 bases from J, the junction contained 6 bases not matched to a gene. Per germline, CDR1 ENHRY and CDR2 SYGVKD. Study-level points and caveats: Spike-specific TCRs gained breadth and depth after people received two AZD1222 doses. Reportedly, nearly half of unique spike TCRs recognized epitopes outside B.1.351/B.1.1.7 mutations. There were mostly white British donors and more females than males, and clonal diversity was possibly underestimated.

The TCR comes from an adult who received the AZD1222 COVID-19 vaccine. Sequenced here: peripheral blood, sampled 28 days after the second AZD1222 dose. The chain uses TRBV10-3 and TRBJ2-7; 8 bases map to TRBD1. The CDR3 nucleotides are TGTGCCATCAGTGGGCAGGGGGCGGGTGAGCAGTACTTC. Its protein product is CAISGQGAGEQYF.